This T cell receptor beta chain stems from a study of blood T cell repertoires in COVID-19. CDR1 is SNHLY and CDR2 is FYNNEI in the germline V gene. V trimming: 3 bases; J trimming: 4 bases; junction bases outside the gene matches: 7. CDR3 size: 16 residues. This clone was detected once. Produced via immunoSEQ multiplex PCR; TCRdb's table is partial and in-frame only. The sample records fewer than 200,000 clones, 75% to 80% being singletons. The chain is built from TRBV2 and TRBJ1-3; 9 bases agree with TRBD1. The sequence came from a woman in her seventies with acute or convalescent COVID-19. The sample comprised peripheral blood. CDR3 nucleotides: TGTGCCAGCAGTGAGGCAGCCGGGACAGGGGGAAACACCATATATTTT. Its protein product is CASSEAAGTGGNTIYF.